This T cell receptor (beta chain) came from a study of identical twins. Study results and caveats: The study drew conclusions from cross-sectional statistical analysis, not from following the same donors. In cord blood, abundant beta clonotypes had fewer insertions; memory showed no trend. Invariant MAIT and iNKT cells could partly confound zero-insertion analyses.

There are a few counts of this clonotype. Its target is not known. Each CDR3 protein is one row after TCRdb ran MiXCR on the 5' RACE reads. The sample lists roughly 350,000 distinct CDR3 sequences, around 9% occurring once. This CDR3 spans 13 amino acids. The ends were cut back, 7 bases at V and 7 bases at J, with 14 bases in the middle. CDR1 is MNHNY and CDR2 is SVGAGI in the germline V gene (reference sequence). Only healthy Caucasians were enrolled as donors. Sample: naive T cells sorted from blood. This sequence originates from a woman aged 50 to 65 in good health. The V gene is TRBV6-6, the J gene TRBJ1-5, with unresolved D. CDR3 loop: CASTAGVGQPQHF. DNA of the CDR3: TGTGCCAGCACAGCCGGAGTGGGGCAGCCCCAGCATTTT.